Below, 24 T cell receptor beta chains from the same sample are listed, as sequenced in a study of CD8+CD57+ T cells in acquired aplastic anemia. Genomic DNA was employed as the template in profiling TCR beta VDJ and CDR3. From the reads, TCRdb called clonotypes with MiXCR, one entry per CDR3 protein. The sample lists 400,000 to 600,000 distinct CDR3 sequences, about a third occurring once. CD8+CD57+ cell expansion had been shown by flow cytometry in patients chosen for sequencing. Sequencing was carried out using sorted CD4+, CD8+, or CD8+CD57+ T cells (not recorded which) from PBMCs. All receptors come from a human donor with aplastic anemia.

Concerning this clonotype itself: A much larger clone lies a single base off, so this may be a read error. The conserved closing phenylalanine or tryptophan is absent in this CDR3, likely reflecting a read error. V is TRBV2 and J is TRBJ2-2; 7 nucleotides agree with TRBD1. The junction had 6 bases not matched to a gene; V was cut back by 7 bases and J by 1 base. The CDR3 is made up of 15 amino acids. The V gene's germline CDR1 is SNHLY and CDR2 FYNNEI. The CDR3: CASTARTGNTGELFL. The CDR3 region has the DNA TGTGCCAGCACCGCACGGACAGGGAACACCGGGGAGCTGTTTCTT.

Comments on this clonotype: It is unclear where the CDR3 begins or ends on the DNA, so no DNA is shown, and the CDR3 is as TCRdb lists it. The chain joins TRBV7-9 to TRBJ1-3; the table names TRBD1, a call not compared with the DNA. Inclusive of both ends, the CDR3 amounts to 20 amino acids. Looked up from germline, CDR1 is SEHNR and CDR2 is FQNEAQ (reference sequence). The CDR3 here is CASSLDRAPAAFFGQGTIYF.

For this clonotype: Its ends do not fully match the called genes, so a read error is possible. The V call is TRBV25-1, the J call TRBJ1-1; TRBD1 aligns across 8 bases. CDR3 size: 14 residues. The germline gives CDR1 MGHDK, CDR2 SYGVNS. This CDR3 reads CASSTPGGNTEASF. In nucleotides, the CDR3 is TGTGCCAGCAGTACCCCAGGGGGCAACACTGAAGCTTCCTTT.

The chain uses TRBV2 and TRBJ2-5; D may be TRBD1 (6 bases). Trimming cost V 6 bases and J 2 bases, with 16 bases left between them. Germline V gene sequence: CDR1 SNHLY, CDR2 FYNNEI. The CDR3 totals 15 residues. The CDR3 nucleotides are TGTGCCAGCAGGGCGGACCAGGGGAAACAAGAGACCCAGTACTTC. Translation: CASRADQGKQETQYF.

The chain joins TRBV2 to TRBJ2-6, with 10 positions matching TRBD1. The CDR3 runs to 16 residues. Germline values: CDR1 SNHLY, CDR2 FYNNEI. The V segment lost 11 bases and the J segment 1 base; nucleotides outside the gene matches: 8. Here the CDR3 reads CAGRTGGVSGANVLTF. CDR3 DNA sequence: TGTGCCGGACGGACAGGGGGTGTGTCTGGGGCCAACGTCCTGACTTTC.

This clonotype was detected a few times. The chain joins TRBV5-1 to TRBJ1-1, with 7 positions matching TRBD1. V was pared by 1 base and J by 4 bases, with 7 bases of the junction left unmatched. Germline V lookup: CDR1 SGHRS, CDR2 YFSETQ. There are 15 residues in the CDR3. CDR3 sequence reads: CASSLLQGDGTEAFF. The DNA of the CDR3 is TGCGCCAGCAGCTTGTTGCAGGGGGATGGCACTGAAGCTTTCTTT. The variable domain in full, with the rest retrieved from reference TRBV5-1 and TRBJ1-1, is KAGVTQTPRYLIKTRGQQVTLSCSPISGHRSVSWYQQTPGQGLQFLFEYFSETQRNKGNFPGRFSGRQFSNSRSEMNVSTLELGDSALYLCASSLLQGDGTEAFFGQGTRLTVV.

The V gene is TRBV30, the J gene TRBJ1-2; D gene uncertain. The CDR3 length is 12 residues. V gave up 5 bases and J gave up 4 bases, with 11 bases separating them. Germline CDR1 and CDR2: GTSNPN and SVGIG (reference sequence). DNA of the CDR3: TGTGCCTGGGGGCTGGATAGCTATGGCTACACCTTC. The encoded protein is CAWGLDSYGYTF. Full variable domain (outside the CDR3, taken from reference TRBV30 and TRBJ1-2): SQTIHQWPATLVQPVGSPLSLECTVEGTSNPNLYWYRQAAGRGLQLLFYSVGIGQISSEVPQNLSASRPQDRQFILSSKKLLLSDSGFYLCAWGLDSYGYTFGSGTRLTVV.

This clonotype was seen a handful of times. The chain couples TRBV20-1 to TRBJ2-3, with D tentatively TRBD1 (5 bases). This CDR3 has 13 amino acids. V was pared by 5 bases and J by 0 bases, with 9 bases between. The V gene's germline CDR1 is DFQATT and CDR2 SNEGSKA (reference sequence). This chain's CDR3 is CSAGARSTDTQYF. In DNA form, the CDR3 reads TGCAGTGCTGGGGCCCGTAGCACAGATACGCAGTATTTT.

Ten or more counts support this clonotype. The chain's CDR3 is CASSDRGQDAEAFF. The CDR3 region has the DNA TGTGCCAGCAGCGACAGGGGGCAGGACGCTGAAGCTTTCTTT. The rearrangement links TRBV11-2 to TRBJ1-1; 10 nucleotides match TRBD1. CDR1 and CDR2 from the germline V gene are SGHAT and FQNNGV. The CDR3 has 14 amino acids. J was trimmed by 6 bases and V by 5 bases; bases with no gene match: 6.

This clonotype was seen many times. The J gene is TRBJ1-2, the V gene TRBV2; no firm D call. The CDR3 has 11 residues. CDR1 is SNHLY and CDR2 is FYNNEI in the germline V gene. Trimming pared 1 base from V and 3 bases from J, leaving 0 bases between. The CDR3 DNA follows: TGTGCCAGCAGTGAAGACTATGGCTACACCTTC. This encodes CASSEDYGYTF.

V gene TRBV2 combines with J gene TRBJ2-1, with 7 nucleotides matching TRBD2. J gave up 5 bases and V 6 bases, and 4 bases lay outside the gene matches. The CDR3 spans 13 residues. CDR1 is SNHLY and CDR2 is FYNNEI in the germline V gene. CDR3 bases: TGTGCCAGCAGGGGGCTAGCGGACAATGAGCAGTTCTTC. It codes for CASRGLADNEQFF.

The chain uses TRBV14 and TRBJ2-7, with 8 bases aligning to TRBD2. Germline CDR1 SGHDN, CDR2 FVKESK. J was trimmed by 5 bases and V by 0 bases; bases with no gene match: 21. The CDR3 is 20 residues long. CDR3 nucleotides: TGTGCCAGCAGCCAAGAGCCCCGGGGTCTCCCCAAAAAAGCGGGGGACGAGCAGTACTTC. The encoded protein is CASSQEPRGLPKKAGDEQYF.

This clonotype has ten or more counts. J is TRBJ1-6 and V is TRBV7-2, with 8 bases identical to TRBD1. V shed 6 bases, J shed 8 bases, and the junction held 9 bases outside the gene matches. The CDR3 has 15 amino acids. Germline CDR1 reads SGHTA; CDR2 reads FQGNSA. CDR3 sequence reads: CASSSWTGSHSPLHF. DNA of the CDR3: TGTGCCAGCAGTTCGTGGACAGGGAGTCATTCACCCCTCCACTTT. The complete variable domain, with remaining parts taken from reference TRBV7-2 and TRBJ1-6, reads GAGVSQSPSNKVTEKGKDVELRCDPISGHTALYWYRQSLGQGLEFLIYFQGNSAPDKSGLPSDRFSAERTGGSVSTLTIQRTQQEDSAVYLCASSSWTGSHSPLHFGNGTRLTVT.

The chain joins TRBV7-8 to TRBJ2-2, with D unclear. The germline V gene encodes CDR1 SGHVS and CDR2 FQNEAQ. The CDR3 runs 18 residues. Trimming took 0 bases from V and 2 from J, leaving 16 bases between them. The CDR3 coding sequence is TGTGCCAGCAGCTTAGCTCCTTGGGCCCGTGGAAACACCGGGGAGCTGTTTTTT. Translating gives CASSLAPWARGNTGELFF.

This chain connects TRBV25-1 to TRBJ2-3; 13 nucleotides agree with TRBD2. The CDR3 sequence is 16 residues long. V shed 7 bases, J shed 5 bases, and the junction held 9 bases outside the gene matches. Germline V gives CDR1 MGHDK, CDR2 SYGVNS. This chain's CDR3 is CASMTGLAGELDTQYF. In DNA form, the CDR3 reads TGTGCCAGCATGACTGGACTAGCGGGAGAGTTAGATACGCAGTATTTT.

This clonotype came up many times. The V call is TRBV9, the J call TRBJ1-2; D ambiguous. The CDR3 is 15 residues long. Trimming stripped 2 bases from V and 4 bases from J, with 15 bases between. Germline lookup yields CDR1 SGDLS and CDR2 YYNGEE. CDR3 nucleotide sequence: TGTGCCAGCAGCGTCAGTGCGGGTTCGGGCTATGGCTACACCTTC. Translating it yields CASSVSAGSGYGYTF.

J is TRBJ2-1 and V is TRBV5-1; 7 positions agree with TRBD2. Germline values: CDR1 SGHRS, CDR2 YFSETQ. The length of the CDR3 is 14 residues. J gave up 9 bases and V 1 base, and 7 bases lay outside the gene matches. CDR3 in amino acids: CASSLLGLLFEQFF. In DNA, the CDR3 is TGCGCCAGCAGCTTGTTGGGACTACTCTTTGAGCAGTTCTTC.

This rearrangement joins TRBV20-1 to TRBJ2-1; 10 nucleotides agree with TRBD2. The CDR3 length is 15 residues. Germline lookup yields CDR1 DFQATT and CDR2 SNEGSKA (reference sequence). V lost 3 bases to trimming and J lost 8 bases; unmatched junction nucleotides: 10. CDR3 sequence reads: CSASPIAGGRDEQFF. For the CDR3, the DNA is TGCAGTGCTAGCCCTATAGCGGGGGGTAGGGATGAGCAGTTCTTC.

As regards this clonotype: The germline gene is not matched at one end of the junction; a read error may be the cause. The J gene is TRBJ2-7, the V gene TRBV5-1; possibly TRBD1 for D (11 bases). This CDR3 is built from 17 residues. Germline V CDR1 and CDR2: SGHRS, YFSETQ. The DNA of the CDR3 is TGCGCCAGCAGCTTAGGACAGGGGGCTAGCGGGACTAGCGAGCAGCACTTC. This sequence encodes CASSLGQGASGTSEQHF.

This rearrangement joins TRBV11-2 to TRBJ2-1, with D possibly matching TRBD2 (5 bases). CDR1 is SGHAT, CDR2 FQNNGV, per germline. This CDR3 contains 15 residues. Trimming took off 5 bases at V and 3 bases at J, with 14 bases between the two ends. CDR3 sequence (DNA): TGTGCCAGCAGCCCCGGGATCCTCTTCTACAATGAGCAGTTCTTC. Translation gives CASSPGILFYNEQFF.

This clonotype occurred once. Mismatch with germline at one junction end may stem from a read error. J is TRBJ2-7 and V is TRBV5-1, with TRBD2 matching over 9 bases. CDR1 is SGHRS and CDR2 is YFSETQ in the germline V gene. The CDR3 has 14 amino acids. The CDR3 spells CASNLGRTSDEQYF. In nucleotides, the CDR3 is TGCGCCAGCAACTTGGGGCGGACTAGCGACGAGCAGTACTTC.

This clonotype was observed many times. The chain couples TRBV29-1 to TRBJ2-2; tentatively, D is TRBD1 or TRBD2 (6 bases each). The ends were cut back, 6 bases at V and 1 base at J, with 18 bases in the middle. The germline CDR1 and CDR2 sequences are SQVTM and ANQGSEA. The CDR3 sequence is 16 residues long. CDR3 residues: CSVRGTGALNTGELFF. CDR3 bases: TGCAGCGTGAGGGGTACGGGGGCCTTGAACACCGGGGAGCTGTTTTTT.

The chain couples TRBV15 to TRBJ2-7; a weak D match, TRBD2 (6 bases). The V end was cut by 3 bases, the J end by 3 bases, with 18 bases between. Germline CDR1 LNHNV, CDR2 YYDKDF (reference sequence). The CDR3 consists of 16 residues. CDR3 nucleotides: TGTGCCACCAGCAGCTTGGAGGGGATCCCCCTCTACGAGCAGTACTTC. Translated, it gives CATSSLEGIPLYEQYF.

A word on this clonotype: A much larger clone differs from this one at a single base, so this may be a read error. The chain combines TRBV20-1 with TRBJ2-3, with TRBD2 identical over 12 bases. The germline V gene encodes CDR1 DFQATT and CDR2 SNEGSKA (reference sequence). CDR3 size: 14 residues. CDR3 amino acids: CSAPTSGSTGTQYF. The DNA for the CDR3 is TGCAGTGCTCCGACTAGCGGGAGCACAGGTACGCAGTATTTT.